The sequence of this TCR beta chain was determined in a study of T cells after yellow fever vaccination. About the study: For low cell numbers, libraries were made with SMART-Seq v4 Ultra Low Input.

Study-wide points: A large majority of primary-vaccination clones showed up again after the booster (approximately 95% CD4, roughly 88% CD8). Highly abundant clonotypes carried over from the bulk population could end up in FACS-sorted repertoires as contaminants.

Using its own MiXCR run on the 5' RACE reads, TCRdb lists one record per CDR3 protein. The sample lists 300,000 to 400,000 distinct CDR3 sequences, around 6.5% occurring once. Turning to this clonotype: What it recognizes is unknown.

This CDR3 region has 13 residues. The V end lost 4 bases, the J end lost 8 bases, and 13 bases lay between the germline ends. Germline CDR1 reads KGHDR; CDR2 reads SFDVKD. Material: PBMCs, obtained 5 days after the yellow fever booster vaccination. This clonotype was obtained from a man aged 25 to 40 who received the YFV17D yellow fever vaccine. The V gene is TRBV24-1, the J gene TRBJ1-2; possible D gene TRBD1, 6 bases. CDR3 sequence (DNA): TGTGCCACCAGTGAGCCTACAGGGTACGGCTACACCTTC. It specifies CATSEPTGYGYTF.